This is a list of T cell receptor beta chains from one sample in a study of cytomegalovirus exposure and HLA in healthy donors. Sequenced by immunoSEQ multiplex PCR; TCRdb stores in-frame clones only, minus some. Of 87,000 or so clones in the sample, around 8% were seen once. The sequencing sample was made of PBMCs. The origin of the receptors is a man aged 45-65 years in good health and CMV-seronegative. CDR3s leave out the opening cysteine and the closing phenylalanine or tryptophan.

j_call v_call cdr3_aa
TRBJ2-3 TRBV11-2 ASRVGTSLSTDTQY
TRBJ1-1 TRBV5-1 ASSAGANTEAF
TRBJ2-1 TRBV28 ASSLYNEQF
TRBJ2-3 TRBV7-7 ASSPSPRGTDTQY
TRBJ2-2 TRBV9 ASSVVSGELF
TRBJ2-7 TRBV7-9 ASSFGTGLYEQY
TRBJ2-7 TRBV7-8 ASSLRAAGPYEQY
TRBJ2-1 TRBV27 ASRGSENEQF
TRBJ2-2 TRBV4-1 ASSQGGLASTGELF
TRBJ2-7 TRBV2 ASKDRRYEQY
TRBJ2-7 TRBV6-6 ASSFHRGIEPHEQY
TRBJ2-2 TRBV19 ASSPDRGGFANTGELF
TRBJ1-5 TRBV28 ASMLGRVDQPQH
TRBJ2-2 TRBV5-1 ASSLDRANTGELF
TRBJ1-1 TRBV6-5 ASLGQGATEAF
TRBJ1-1 TRBV29-1 SVTTGVTEAF
TRBJ2-3 TRBV6-5 ASSPPGGDTQY
TRBJ2-3 TRBV11-2 ASSLISGGADTQY
TRBJ1-3 TRBV18 ASSPKQGSDSGNTIY
TRBJ2-1 TRBV7-8 ASNKREGQNEQF